This TCR beta chain was sequenced for a study of healthy donors' naive CD4 and CD8 T cells (dated by TCRdb to about 2015). The study in broad terms: The donors were selected to cover three age groups of six people each (20-25, 40-50 and 60-70 years), had a mean age of nearly 45, and were half female. The TCR alpha libraries followed the same workflow as the beta chain, except for a newly designed primer set that covered all functional IMGT alpha gene variants. To examine how TCR variation is linked to lineage commitment, the study sequenced rearranged TCR alpha and beta chains from naive CD4+ and CD8+ T cells. The peripheral blood mononuclear cells came from 15 to 20 individuals who were healthy and unrelated. Donors were HLA-typed by sequencing at HLA-A, -B, -C, -DRB1, -DQB1 and -DPB1 using the SBTexcellerator protocol, an ABI3130xl analyzer and SBTengine software.

Cells with a CD4+CD8-CD45RO-CD45RA+ profile were isolated by FACS and defined as naive CD4+ T cells, and those with a CD8+CD4-CD45RA+CD27bright profile were defined as naive CD8+ T cells. The antibodies used for sorting targeted CD4 (RPA-T4), CD8 (SK1), CD27 (O323), CD45RA (HI100) and CD45RO (UCHL1). About this clonotype itself: Its antigen is still unknown. No clone much larger than this one lies a single base away; base qualities are absent.

The paper's findings and limits, for the study overall: Because alpha and beta chains were sequenced in bulk and could not be paired, the effects of the two chains in combination were not assessed. Bias between naive CD4+ and CD8+ cells was reportedly observed for most V and J gene segments, consistently across donors and independently of HLA genotype. Possible repertoire bias from homeostatic proliferation of naive T cells was not directly addressed. In both chains, CD4+ lineage was associated with a positively charged CDR3, and CD8+ lineage was associated with a negatively charged CDR3. V genes, J genes and CDR3 charge together appeared to explain about 13% of CD4/CD8 propensity variance, in a largely additive manner.

Sequencing used a 454 GS FLX Titanium. TCR libraries were built from around 450 ng of total RNA with a previously published linear amplification protocol. Sequencing was carried out on the Roche/454 Genome Sequencer using Titanium chemistry. As for the authors' bioinformatics: A total of 75,000 to 85,000 rearranged TCR alpha transcripts were sequenced from several of the healthy donors. Duplicate transcripts were dropped, and unique TCR clonotypes were identified by the CDR3 junction according to IMGT nomenclature. Logistic regression in R 2.13.0 modeled CD4 versus CD8 status as a function of V and J genes, with adjustment for donor effects and Bonferroni correction for multiple testing. The public sequencing data were trimmed at Q25 with fastp and processed into clonotypes with MiXCR by TCRdb, which kept only in-frame beta chains. Each entry merges the rows of one CDR3 protein and shows their most common DNA and genes. The V and J calls were not made by the authors but by TCRdb's processing. In this sample the table shows about 180,000 distinct CDR3 sequences, around 70% of which occur a single time. 2% to 2.5% of the sample comes from the top ten.

Here V drops 6 bases and J drops 0 bases, and the junction holds 17 bases not matched to any gene. The CDR3 spans 19 residues, from the cysteine through the phenylalanine. The DNA shown is the 57-base CDR3, in frame from base 1. CDR1 and CDR2 were assigned from the germline V gene (reference sequence) as LNHDA and SQIVND. This TCR came from a pool of human donors in good health; the sample pools cells from several healthy donors. The sample consisted of naive CD4+ and CD8+ T cells sorted from blood, pooled from several donors. The sample's cell subset or site label, in plain terms: FACS-sorted naive CD4+ (CD45RO-CD45RA+) and naive CD8+ (CD45RA+CD27bright) T cells. The rearranged segments are TRBV19 and TRBJ2-1, with 7 bases matching TRBD2. The DNA is as follows: TGTGCCAGTAGGCGGGGGTTGCGGTCTCGGGTGAGCTCCTACAATGAGCAGTTCTTC. Its translation reads: CASRRGLRSRVSSYNEQFF.